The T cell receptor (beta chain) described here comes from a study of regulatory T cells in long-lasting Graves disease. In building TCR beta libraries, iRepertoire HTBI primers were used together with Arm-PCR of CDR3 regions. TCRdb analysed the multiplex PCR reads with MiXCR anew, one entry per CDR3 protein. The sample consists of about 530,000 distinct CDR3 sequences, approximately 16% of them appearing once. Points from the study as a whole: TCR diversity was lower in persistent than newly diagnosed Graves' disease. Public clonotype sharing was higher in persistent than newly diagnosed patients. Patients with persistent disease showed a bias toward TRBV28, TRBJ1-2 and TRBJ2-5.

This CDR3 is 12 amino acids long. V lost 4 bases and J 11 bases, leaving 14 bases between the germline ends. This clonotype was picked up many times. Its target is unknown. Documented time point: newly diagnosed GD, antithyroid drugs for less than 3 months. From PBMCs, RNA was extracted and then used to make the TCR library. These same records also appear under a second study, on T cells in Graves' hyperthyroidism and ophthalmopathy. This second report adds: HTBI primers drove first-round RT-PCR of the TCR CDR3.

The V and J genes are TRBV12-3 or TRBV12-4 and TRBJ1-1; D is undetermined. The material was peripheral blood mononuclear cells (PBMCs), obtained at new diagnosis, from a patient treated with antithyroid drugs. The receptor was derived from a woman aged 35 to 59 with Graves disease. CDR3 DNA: TGTGCCAGCAGTTCGACGGCGGGGAGGGCTTTCTTT. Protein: CASSSTAGRAFF.